The 14 T cell receptor beta chains given below trace back to one sample, sequenced in a study of blood T cell repertoires in COVID-19 (TCRdb year 2020). Libraries were made using the immunoSEQ multiplex PCR assay. Here the immuneACCESS table is served through TCRdb, limited to in-frame sequences with V and J called. Missing clones are a known gap in these copies; in checked studies unresolved V genes cover under half, and the rest lacks a known reason. Across this sample there are roughly 410,000 clones, with around nine tenths seen only once. Roughly 1.6% of the sample rests with the top ten. The sample was peripheral blood. These receptor sequences come from a woman in her thirties or forties with COVID-19, enrolled during active disease.

This CDR3 reads CASSLVSGEEKLFF. CDR3 in DNA: TGTGCCAGCAGCTTAGTCTCAGGGGAGGAAAAACTGTTTTTT. The chain combines TRBV7-9 with TRBJ1-4; tentatively, D is TRBD1 (6 bases). V lost 1 base to trimming and J lost 8 bases, with 11 bases between them. The CDR3 runs 14 residues. The V gene's germline CDR1 is SEHNR and CDR2 FQNEAQ (reference sequence).

The CDR3 coding sequence is TGTGCCAGCAAGCCAGGGGTCCATGGCTACACCTTC. Translated, it gives CASKPGVHGYTF. This chain connects TRBV28 to TRBJ1-2; possible D gene TRBD1, 6 bases. Trimming shortened V by 7 bases and J by 6 bases, and 12 bases separated the two germline ends. This CDR3 spans 12 amino acids. The germline CDR1 and CDR2 sequences are MDHEN and SYDVKM.

The rearrangement joins TRBV5-6 to TRBJ2-7, with a possible D match to TRBD2 (6 bases). V lost 6 bases, J lost 3 bases, and 10 bases lay in between. Germline lookup yields CDR1 SGHDT and CDR2 YYEEEE. This CDR3 comprises 12 residues. CDR3 residues: CASTRRGYEQYF. CDR3 sequence (DNA): TGTGCCAGCACCCGGAGGGGCTACGAGCAGTACTTC.

The sample holds a few counts of this clone. The chain combines TRBV5-1 with TRBJ1-1; TRBD1 agrees at 10 bases. Germline V gene data show CDR1 as SGHRS and CDR2 as YFSETQ. This CDR3 has 15 amino acids. Trimming took 4 bases from V and 4 from J; bases not matched to a gene: 7. The CDR3 nucleotides read TGCGCCAGCAGCAAGCCCCGGGACAGGGGCACTGAAGCTTTCTTT. Translating gives CASSKPRDRGTEAFF.

A remark on this clone: This same CDR3 is encoded by further DNA sequences in the sample. The V gene is TRBV28, the J gene TRBJ1-4; 7 bases are shared with TRBD1. The CDR3 covers 14 residues. V shed 3 bases and J 5 bases; nucleotides not matched to a gene: 3. CDR1 is MDHEN and CDR2 is SYDVKM in the germline V gene. The CDR3 reads CASSLTGTNEKLFF. The CDR3 DNA sequence: TGTGCCAGCAGTTTGACAGGGACCAATGAAAAACTGTTTTTT. Full variable domain (rest looked up from reference TRBV28 and TRBJ1-4): DVKVTQSSRYLVKRTGEKVFLECVQDMDHENMFWYRQDPGLGLRLIYFSYDVKMKEKGDIPEGYSVSREKKERFSLILESASTNQTSMYLCASSLTGTNEKLFFGSGTQLSVL.

The rearrangement uses TRBV9 and TRBJ2-1; 12 bases fit TRBD2. The length of the CDR3 is 16 residues. The V gene's germline CDR1 is SGDLS and CDR2 YYNGEE. The ends lost 3 bases at V and 4 bases at J; junction bases unmatched: 5. Written as DNA, the CDR3 is TGTGCCAGCAGCGCCCGGACTAGCGGGGTATACAATGAGCAGTTCTTC. As protein: CASSARTSGVYNEQFF.

The rearrangement uses TRBV19 and TRBJ1-2, with a possible D match to TRBD1 (5 bases). CDR1 is LNHDA and CDR2 is SQIVND in the germline V gene (reference sequence). Deletions cut 3 bases from V and 0 bases from J, with 14 bases between. This CDR3 contains 16 residues. As DNA, the CDR3 is TGTGCCAGTAGTATGCCTCCGGGACTGACTAACTATGGCTACACCTTC. Translation gives CASSMPPGLTNYGYTF.

This chain uses TRBV4-1 with TRBJ2-2; 9 bases are shared with TRBD2. J gave up 7 bases and V 5 bases, and 5 bases lay outside the gene matches. The CDR3 runs 14 residues. Germline V gene sequence: CDR1 MGHRA, CDR2 YSYEKL. The CDR3 spells CASSLAGAGGELFF. The CDR3 DNA reads TGCGCCAGCAGCTTAGCGGGAGCGGGCGGGGAGCTGTTTTTT.

The chain joins TRBV6-4 to TRBJ2-1, with TRBD1 identical over 7 bases. Germline CDR1 and CDR2: MRHNA and SNTAGT. The CDR3 runs to 14 residues. J was trimmed by 12 bases and V by 2 bases; bases with no gene match: 10. CDR3 sequence: CASSDIGTEGRQFF. The CDR3 DNA follows: TGTGCCAGCAGTGACATAGGGACAGAGGGTAGGCAGTTCTTC.

This clone was seen a few times. The DNA of the CDR3 is TGTGCCAGCAAAGGTCCAGGGAACTATGGCTACACCTTC. This sequence encodes CASKGPGNYGYTF. The genes are TRBV12-3 or TRBV12-4 and TRBJ1-2; the D gene is possibly TRBD1 (5 bases). V lost 7 bases, J lost 2 bases, and 11 bases lay in between. The CDR3 has 13 residues.

The chain uses TRBV2 and TRBJ1-6; the D is unclear. CDR1 and CDR2 (germline): SNHLY, FYNNEI. V lost 6 bases to trimming and J lost 8 bases, with 5 bases between them. The length of the CDR3 is 11 residues. The CDR3 spells CASRGDSPLHF. The CDR3 bases are TGTGCCAGCAGGGGCGATTCACCCCTCCACTTT.

V usage is TRBV5-1 and J usage is TRBJ2-1; possible D gene TRBD2, 5 bases. The V and J ends lost 0 bases and 2 bases respectively, with 12 bases between them. Germline V gene lookup returns CDR1 SGHRS and CDR2 YFSETQ. The CDR3 loop spans 16 amino acids. CDR3 loop: CASSLAPGTAYNEQFF. Written as DNA, the CDR3 is TGCGCCAGCAGCTTGGCACCGGGAACAGCCTACAATGAGCAGTTCTTC.

Here the CDR3 reads CASSVVGSGETQYF. DNA of the CDR3: TGTGCCAGCAGCGTAGTGGGTAGCGGGGAGACCCAGTACTTC. The chain has TRBV9 and TRBJ2-5; 7 nucleotides line up with TRBD2. This CDR3 contains 14 residues. V lost 0 bases and J lost 5; bases outside the gene matches: 4. Germline CDR1 reads SGDLS; CDR2 reads YYNGEE.

As concerns this clone: The sample has other DNA sequences that encode this CDR3 too. The rearrangement joins TRBV12-3 or TRBV12-4 to TRBJ1-2, with 9 bases aligning to TRBD1. The CDR3 length is 13 residues. The ends lost 6 bases at V and 7 bases at J; junction bases unmatched: 6. Here the CDR3 reads CASRRTGDIGYTF. CDR3 in DNA: TGTGCCAGCAGGAGGACAGGGGACATTGGCTACACCTTC.